This TCR beta chain was observed in a study of T cells after yellow fever vaccination. On the study more broadly: CD3, CD45RA, CCR7 and CD95 were used to sort EM, EMRA, CM and Tscm memory subsets. Findings of the study overall: Reappearing after the booster were most of the clones from primary vaccination (roughly 96% CD4, approximately 85% CD8).

TCRdb reprocessed the 5' RACE reads with MiXCR, giving one entry per CDR3 protein. The sample includes over 10,000 distinct CDR3 sequences, 5.8% of them seen just once. Germline V gene lookup returns CDR1 ENHRY and CDR2 SYGVKD. This CDR3 is 16 amino acids long. Trimming removed 4 bases from V and 5 bases from J; junction bases left unmatched: 9. In its sample, this clonotype ranks as medium-sized (0.01 to 0.1%). The material was PBMCs, either bulk or a sorted T-cell subset (CD4+, CD8+, memory, or dextramer-sorted; not recorded which), obtained on the day of the yellow fever booster vaccination. The sequence was collected from a man in his thirties or forties who received the YFV17D yellow fever vaccine. This sequence joins TRBV10-3 and TRBJ2-2; TRBD1 matches at 8 bases. The CDR3 DNA sequence: TGTGCCATCAGTGCAGGGACAGGTCGGGGGACCGGGGAGCTGTTTTTT. Amino acids: CAISAGTGRGTGELFF.